These 18 T cell receptor beta chains originate from one sample sequenced in a study of blood T cell repertoires in COVID-19. Profiling relied on immunoSEQ multiplex PCR, and the TCRdb table lists in-frame clones only, not all of them. The sample contains under 300,000 clones, 65% to 90% of which appear only once. What was sequenced was peripheral blood. The origin of the receptors is a woman aged 60 to 75 with active or convalescent COVID-19.

The genes are TRBV29-1 and TRBJ1-1; 10 nucleotides agree with TRBD1. The germline V gene has CDR1 SQVTM and CDR2 ANQGSEA. V was pared by 7 bases and J by 5 bases, with 7 bases of the junction left unmatched. The length of the CDR3 is 13 residues. CDR3 in DNA: TGCAGCGCTGGGAGGACAGGGGGAACTGAAGCTTTCTTT. This translates into CSAGRTGGTEAFF.

This clone appeared many times. The CDR3 DNA is TGTGCCAGCAGCACCGGCAGGGGGGACACCGGGGAGCTGTTTTTT. Encoded protein: CASSTGRGDTGELFF. V usage is TRBV6-7 and J usage is TRBJ2-2; tentative D call: TRBD1 (7 bases). TRBV6-7 has ORF status, its function being uncertain. CDR3 length equals 15 residues. Trimming took 6 bases from V and 3 from J, leaving 14 bases between them.

The chain links TRBV19 to TRBJ1-2; D perhaps matches TRBD1 (6 bases). The CDR3 is 13 amino acids. Germline CDR1 and CDR2: LNHDA and SQIVND (reference sequence). Trimming shortened V by 5 bases and J by 2 bases, and 9 bases separated the two germline ends. The CDR3 loop is CASSPGQNYGYTF. The DNA for the CDR3 is TGTGCCAGTAGTCCCGGACAGAACTATGGCTACACCTTC.

V is TRBV9 and J is TRBJ1-6; D possibly corresponds to TRBD1 (6 bases). Germline V gene data show CDR1 as SGDLS and CDR2 as YYNGEE. The V end lost 4 bases, the J end lost 6 bases, and 17 bases lay between the germline ends. There are 16 residues in the CDR3. The CDR3, as DNA: TGTGCCAGCAGCCCCGCCGACACAGGGCTTAATTCACCCCTCCACTTT. The encoded protein is CASSPADTGLNSPLHF.

The chain combines TRBV20-1 with TRBJ1-1; TRBD1 aligns across 9 bases. From germline, CDR1 is DFQATT and CDR2 SNEGSKA (reference sequence). J gave up 4 bases and V 3 bases, and 6 bases lay outside the gene matches. This CDR3 region has 14 residues. Written as DNA, the CDR3 is TGCAGTGCTAGTGAGACAGGGGGGAGCACTGAAGCTTTCTTT. Its translation: CSASETGGSTEAFF.

This rearrangement joins TRBV30 to TRBJ2-5, with D unresolved. There are 11 residues in the CDR3. V lost 4 bases and J 4 bases, leaving 7 bases between the germline ends. Germline assignment: CDR1 GTSNPN and CDR2 SVGIG (reference sequence). The CDR3 DNA reads as TGTGCCTGGACCCCTTTAGAGACCCAGTACTTC. Its protein is CAWTPLETQYF.

The genes are TRBV6-2 or TRBV6-3 and TRBJ1-2, with 10 bases identical to TRBD1. The CDR3 contains 15 residues. CDR1 MNHEY and CDR2 SVGEGT come from the germline V gene. The junction had 2 bases not matched to a gene; V was cut back by 2 bases and J by 2 bases. CDR3 protein: CASSYGDRGNYGYTF. CDR3 coding DNA: TGTGCCAGCAGTTACGGGGACAGGGGCAACTATGGCTACACCTTC.

V gene TRBV25-1 combines with J gene TRBJ2-5, with 10 nucleotides matching TRBD2. The J segment lost 5 bases and the V segment lost 7 bases, leaving 13 bases of the junction unmatched. Germline-derived CDR1 and CDR2 are MGHDK and SYGVNS. CDR3 length: 16 residues. Here the CDR3 DNA reads TGTGCCAGCAAAGGAGCGGGGGGGCCGGGTCGGGAGACCCAGTACTTC. This encodes CASKGAGGPGRETQYF.

The rearrangement links TRBV6-1 to TRBJ1-4, with D hard to call. The V end was cut by 2 bases, the J end by 0 bases, with 7 bases between. CDR3 size: 15 residues. Germline values: CDR1 MNHNS, CDR2 SASEGT. As DNA, the CDR3 is TGTGCCAGCAGTGAAAAGAGAACAACTAATGAAAAACTGTTTTTT. As protein: CASSEKRTTNEKLFF.

This clone showed up many times. V and J are TRBV6-5 and TRBJ2-1; 12 bases match TRBD1. CDR1 MNHEY and CDR2 SVGAGI come from the germline V gene. Germline trimming cut 2 bases from V and 6 bases from J; bases unmatched to any gene: 5. CDR3 size: 16 residues. CDR3 protein: CASSYLWGQGANEQFF. For the CDR3, the DNA is TGTGCCAGCAGTTACCTCTGGGGACAGGGGGCCAATGAGCAGTTCTTC.

This chain joins TRBV5-6 and TRBJ1-2; 8 nucleotides align to TRBD1. Losses at the gene ends were 2 bases for V and 8 bases for J; bases not matched to a gene: 5. The CDR3 sequence is 13 residues long. Germline CDR1 is SGHDT and CDR2 is YYEEEE. The CDR3 loop reads CASSFGQGEGYTF. CDR3 nucleotides: TGTGCCAGCAGCTTTGGACAGGGAGAGGGCTACACCTTC.

The CDR3 DNA is TGTGCCAGCAGCCTCCGTCGGGACAGGAGCAATCAGCCCCAGCATTTT. Amino acid sequence: CASSLRRDRSNQPQHF. The chain joins TRBV6-6 to TRBJ1-5; 8 bases are shared with TRBD1. V dropped 6 bases and J dropped 1; count of bases not matched to a gene: 8. Germline CDR1 and CDR2: MNHNY and SVGAGI (reference sequence). The CDR3 is 16 amino acids.

The chain couples TRBV14 to TRBJ1-5; no clear D. The CDR3 length is 13 residues. V lost 1 base and J 7 bases, leaving 8 bases between the germline ends. Germline values: CDR1 SGHDN, CDR2 FVKESK. CDR3 DNA sequence: TGTGCCAGCAGCCAAGTCCTTGGCCAGCCCCAGCATTTT. Translation gives CASSQVLGQPQHF.

The CDR3 loop is CASSQGHFQAWVSGNTIYF. As DNA, the CDR3 is TGTGCCAGCAGCCAAGGCCACTTCCAGGCGTGGGTCTCTGGAAACACCATATATTTT. This sequence joins TRBV3-1 (or the pseudogene TRBV3-2) and TRBJ1-3; no clear D gene. V was cut by 1 base and J by 0 bases, with 19 bases left in between. The CDR3 consists of 19 residues. The germline V gene encodes CDR1 LGHDT and CDR2 YNNKEL (reference sequence).

There are a few counts of this clone. V and J are TRBV6-2 or TRBV6-3 and TRBJ2-5; perhaps TRBD1 as D (5 bases). The CDR3 sequence is 14 residues long. From germline, CDR1 is MNHEY and CDR2 SVGEGT. Trimming shortened V by 5 bases and J by 5 bases, and 15 bases separated the two germline ends. CDR3 sequence (DNA): TGTGCCAGCAGTCCCCCAGGGATTGATGAGACCCAGTACTTC. Translation gives CASSPPGIDETQYF.

The chain recombines TRBV6-1 with TRBJ1-4, with unresolved D. This CDR3 is 14 amino acids long. V was cut by 1 base and J by 10 bases, with 13 bases left in between. CDR1 is MNHNS and CDR2 is SASEGT in the germline V gene. The DNA of the CDR3 is TGTGCCAGCAGTGAAGACACAGCAGCAGGAAAACTGTTTTTT. Its translation: CASSEDTAAGKLFF.

This clone was observed once. The rearrangement links TRBV9 to TRBJ2-2; tentatively, D is TRBD2 (6 bases). V was clipped by 4 bases and J by 0 bases, with 13 bases between them. Germline CDR1 reads SGDLS; CDR2 reads YYNGEE. The CDR3 sequence is 16 residues long. The CDR3 coding sequence is TGTGCCAGCAGCCCTGGGTGGGGGGCGAACACCGGGGAGCTGTTTTTT. It encodes CASSPGWGANTGELFF. The whole variable domain, filled in from reference TRBV9 and TRBJ2-2, reads DSGVTQTPKHLITATGQRVTLRCSPRSGDLSVYWYQQSLDQGLQFLIQYYNGEERAKGNILERFSAQQFPDLHSELNLSSLELGDSALYFCASSPGWGANTGELFFGEGSRLTVL.

The chain recombines TRBV5-5 with TRBJ2-7, with 8 bases aligning to TRBD1. Germline V gene lookup returns CDR1 SGHKS and CDR2 YYEKEE (reference sequence). The CDR3 covers 15 residues. Trimming cost V 2 bases and J 5 bases; bases outside gene matches: 9. DNA of the CDR3: TGTGCCAGCAGCTTAATGGGACAGGTGTCCCACGAGCAGTACTTC. Translation: CASSLMGQVSHEQYF.